This is a list of T cell receptor beta chains from one sample in a study of regulatory T cells in long-lasting Graves disease. TCRdb used MiXCR to reprocess the multiplex PCR reads, holding one entry per CDR3 protein. Of 350,000 to 500,000 distinct CDR3 sequences detected, around 15% appear once; the ten largest clones hold roughly 15%. These data were also filed under a second study, of T cells in Graves' hyperthyroidism and ophthalmopathy.

This specimen was peripheral blood mononuclear cells (PBMCs), taken at new diagnosis, from a patient treated with antithyroid drugs. These receptors originate from a woman aged 45 to 65 with Graves disease. Each CDR3 is given with its conserved first and last residue. The D gene is left open where the match is weak. Only some rows state a clone size, as once, few, many or a class for expanded clones.

d_gene	v_gene	abundance	j_gene	CDR3nt	CDR3aa
-	TRBV5-1	many	TRBJ2-5	TGCGCCAGCAGCTTGGATTGGGCCTCTAGGACCCAGTACTTC	CASSLDWASRTQYF
-	TRBV6-2/TRBV6-3	-	TRBJ2-1	TGTGCCAGCAGTTACTCGACATTCCCGGGTTCCTACAATGAGCAGTTCTTC	CASSYSTFPGSYNEQFF
TRBD1	TRBV6-1	many	TRBJ1-2	TGTGCCAGCAGAGACAGGGGTATCTATGGCTACACCTTC	CASRDRGIYGYTF
TRBD1	TRBV10-3	-	TRBJ1-1	TGTGCCATCAGGGGACAGGGGGAACACACTGAAGCTTTCTTT	CAIRGQGEHTEAFF
TRBD2	TRBV28	many	TRBJ2-1	TGTGCCAGCAGTTTAGCGGGACTAGCCCACAATGAGCAGTTCTTC	CASSLAGLAHNEQFF
TRBD2	TRBV11-2	many	TRBJ2-3	TGTGCCAGCAGCCCCCTTAGCGGGAGAATGGTAGATACGCAGTATTTT	CASSPLSGRMVDTQYF
-	TRBV11-3	many	TRBJ1-1	TGTGCCAGCAGCTTAACGGCCCAAACTGAAGCTTTCTTT	CASSLTAQTEAFF
-	TRBV7-3	-	TRBJ2-1	TGTGCCAGCACCTCCGCTGGCTGGAAGAGCTCCTACAATGAGCAGTTCTTC	CASTSAGWKSSYNEQFF
-	TRBV6-2/TRBV6-3	-	TRBJ2-7	TGTGCCTGCAGTTATGGACAGCTAGTCGAGCAGTACTTC	CACSYGQLVEQYF
TRBD1	TRBV11-2	many	TRBJ2-7	TGTGCCAGCAGCTTTCCAAACCACAGGGGCAGCTCCTACGAGCAGTACTTC	CASSFPNHRGSSYEQYF
TRBD1	TRBV2	few	TRBJ2-5	TGTGCCAGCAGTGAATTACAGGGGTATCAAGAGACCCAGTACTTC	CASSELQGYQETQYF
-	TRBV3-1	many	TRBJ1-1	TGTGCCAGCAGCCAAGCTTTTAAAAACCGGAACACTGAAGCTTTCTTT	CASSQAFKNRNTEAFF
-	TRBV2	many	TRBJ2-1	TGTGCCAGCGCAATAACTGCCTCCTACAATGAGCAGTTCTTC	CASAITASYNEQFF
TRBD1	TRBV2	few	TRBJ2-7	TGTGCCAGCAGCGACAGGGGATTTGATGAGCAGTACTTC	CASSDRGFDEQYF
-	TRBV5-4	many	TRBJ2-5	TGTGCCAGCAGCTTGACCGGGAGTGAGACCCAGTACTTC	CASSLTGSETQYF
TRBD2	TRBV3-1	many	TRBJ2-2	TGTGCCAGCACAGCGGGAGTCAGGACCGGGGAGCTGTTTTTT	CASTAGVRTGELFF
-	TRBV6-2/TRBV6-3	few	TRBJ1-6	TGTGCCAGCAGTTACTATCCAGCGAATTCACCCCTCCACTTT	CASSYYPANSPLHF
TRBD1	TRBV10-2	-	TRBJ1-3	TGCGCCAGCACCACGGACAGGGTGGTTGGAAACACCATATATTTT	CASTTDRVVGNTIYF
-	TRBV24-1	many	TRBJ2-7	TGTGCCACCAGTACAGGCAAGAACTACGAGCAGTACTTC	CATSTGKNYEQYF
-	TRBV6-2/TRBV6-3	-	TRBJ1-4	TGTGCCAGCAGTTACTTTAATCCCGGGACAAATAATGAAAAACTGTTTTTT	CASSYFNPGTNNEKLFF
-	TRBV10-3	few	TRBJ2-5	TGTGCCATCAAAAAGGGGGACGGAGGACAAGGGACCCAGTACTTC	CAIKKGDGGQGTQYF
-	TRBV18	few	TRBJ1-5	TGTGCCAGCTCACAGGGGGTGCTATCCAATCAGCCCCAGCATTTT	CASSQGVLSNQPQHF
-	TRBV12-3/TRBV12-4	many	TRBJ2-7	TGTGCCAGCAGTTTCGGCCTCTACGAGCAGTACTTC	CASSFGLYEQYF
-	TRBV11-2	many	TRBJ2-3	TGTGCCAGCAGCTTTGGTGGGGCCGGGAGTGGAGATACGCAGTATTTT	CASSFGGAGSGDTQYF
TRBD2	TRBV5-1	few	TRBJ2-3	TGCGCCAGCAGCTTGTGGGGTGCAGGGACTACTAGCACAGATACGCAGTATTTT	CASSLWGAGTTSTDTQYF
TRBD1	TRBV28	many	TRBJ1-1	TGTGCCAGCAGTTCGGACAGGGCTACGAACTCGAACACTGAAGCTTTCTTT	CASSSDRATNSNTEAFF
TRBD1	TRBV7-6	few	TRBJ1-3	TGTGCCAGCAGCCCCTGGGACAGGGGGCGAACTGGAAACACCATATATTTT	CASSPWDRGRTGNTIYF
TRBD1	TRBV24-1	many	TRBJ1-1	TGTGCCACCAGTGATCGTGGGACAGCGAACACTGAAGCTTTCTTT	CATSDRGTANTEAFF
TRBD1	TRBV18	many	TRBJ2-1	TGTGCCAGCTCACCCGACAGGGGATCGTACAATGAGCAGTTCTTC	CASSPDRGSYNEQFF
-	TRBV6-1	-	TRBJ2-5	TGTGCCAGCATCTACGGTGGGGAGACCCAGTACTTC	CASIYGGETQYF
TRBD1	TRBV5-1	-	TRBJ2-7	TGCGCCAGCAGCTTGGTCCAAGGACAGGGACCCTACGAGCAGTACTTC	CASSLVQGQGPYEQYF
TRBD2	TRBV20-1	-	TRBJ2-3	TGCAGTGCAACCTTAGCGGGAGCAGATACGCAGTATTTT	CSATLAGADTQYF
-	TRBV9	few	TRBJ1-2	TGTGCCAGCAGCGTAGCTAGCTCATACAACTTCTATGGCTACACCTTC	CASSVASSYNFYGYTF
TRBD2	TRBV7-2	few	TRBJ2-7	TGTGCCAGCAGCTTATCAGCGGGAGGAACTAACGAGCAGTACTTC	CASSLSAGGTNEQYF
-	TRBV3-1	few	TRBJ2-4	TGTGCCAGCAGCCAAGACAGTGTGGGACAAACCATTCAGTACTTC	CASSQDSVGQTIQYF
TRBD2	TRBV11-3	-	TRBJ2-1	TGTGCCAGCAGCTTAGGGGTAGCGGGAGGCCACAATGAGCAGTTCTTC	CASSLGVAGGHNEQFF
TRBD1	TRBV5-1	many	TRBJ2-1	TGCGCCAGCCGCACCGCCGGGTGGACGGACAGGGTCAATGAGCAGTTCTTC	CASRTAGWTDRVNEQFF
-	TRBV7-8	many	TRBJ2-7	TGTGCCAGCTGGGGGAGTCAATACGAGCAGTACTTC	CASWGSQYEQYF
TRBD2	TRBV7-9	many	TRBJ2-1	TGTGCCAGCAGCACGGGGACTAGCAGCAATGAGCAGTTCTTC	CASSTGTSSNEQFF
-	TRBV14	many	TRBJ2-4	TGTGCCAGCAGCCAAGATGGGGCCAAAAACATTCAGTACTTC	CASSQDGAKNIQYF